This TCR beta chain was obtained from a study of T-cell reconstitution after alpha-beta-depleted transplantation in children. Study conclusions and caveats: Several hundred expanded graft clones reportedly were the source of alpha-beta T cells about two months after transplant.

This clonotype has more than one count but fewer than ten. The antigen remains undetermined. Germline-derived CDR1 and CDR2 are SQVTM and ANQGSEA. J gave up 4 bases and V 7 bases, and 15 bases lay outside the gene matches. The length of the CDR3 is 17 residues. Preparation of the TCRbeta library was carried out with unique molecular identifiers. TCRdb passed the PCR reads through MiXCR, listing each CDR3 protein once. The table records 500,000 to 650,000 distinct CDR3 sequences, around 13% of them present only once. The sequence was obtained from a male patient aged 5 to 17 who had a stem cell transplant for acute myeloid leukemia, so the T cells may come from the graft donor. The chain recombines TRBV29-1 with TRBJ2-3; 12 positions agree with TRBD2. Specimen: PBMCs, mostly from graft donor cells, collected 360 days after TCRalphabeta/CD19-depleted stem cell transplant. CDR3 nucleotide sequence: TGCAGCGGGGTGGGGGGGACTAGCGGGCGTTTTGCAGATACGCAGTATTTT. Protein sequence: CSGVGGTSGRFADTQYF.